The rows below give T cell receptor beta chains drawn from one sample of a study of CD8 T cells in Susac syndrome. TCRdb re-derived calls from the immunoSEQ multiplex PCR reads in MiXCR, one entry per CDR3 protein. The data hold 150,000 to 200,000 distinct CDR3 sequences, with roughly 92% observed a single time. Sequences were obtained from CD4+ T cells from PBMCs. The receptor set was obtained from a human donor in good health. Each CDR3 is given without its conserved first and last residue.

v_call	j_call	cdr3_aa
TRBV7-9	TRBJ1-6	ASSLASGQGNSPLH
TRBV10-3	TRBJ2-1	AISDLNEQF
TRBV7-2	TRBJ1-5	ASSLRGGDQPQH
TRBV9	TRBJ1-1	ASSPRGGEDTEAF
TRBV6-6	TRBJ1-2	ASKQGGAGYT
TRBV20-1	TRBJ1-5	SAAPGQGSPGRH
TRBV29-1	TRBJ2-7	SVAAEREQY
TRBV7-8	TRBJ2-5	ASRVIGIKETQY
TRBV27	TRBJ1-1	ASSSQGVGLNTEAF
TRBV11-1	TRBJ2-2	ASSLARTGELF
TRBV29-1	TRBJ2-7	SVESQGYEQY
TRBV12-3/TRBV12-4	TRBJ2-5	ASSPLRSAGGGETQY
TRBV30	TRBJ2-5	AWSGGGSKTQY
TRBV24-1	TRBJ1-5	ATSDVGYQPQH
TRBV3-1	TRBJ1-4	ASSQEGRSEKLF
TRBV5-1	TRBJ2-1	ASSSLTGTRDYEQF
TRBV5-4	TRBJ2-1	ASSFGLQGPF
TRBV29-1	TRBJ2-5	SVVFGGGQETQY
TRBV30	TRBJ1-1	AWNGPPGAGNTEAF
TRBV24-1	TRBJ2-7	ATSDSLDRGYEQY
TRBV12-3/TRBV12-4	TRBJ1-6	ASRRPGPYSPLH
TRBV7-2	TRBJ1-1	ASSLQGLGKNTEAF
TRBV7-6	TRBJ1-1	ASSPLTPTDTEAF
TRBV5-1	TRBJ2-2	ASSLQGAHNGELF
TRBV27	TRBJ2-3	ASSLNWSTDTQY
TRBV5-1	TRBJ2-1	ASSQPGMGTGGRGSYNEQF
TRBV7-2	TRBJ2-7	ASSLEAAGVSHEQY
TRBV5-1	TRBJ1-1	ASSLRDRVANTEAF
TRBV12-3/TRBV12-4	TRBJ2-1	ASSSGTSVEQF
TRBV3-1	TRBJ2-3	ASSRLAGSSTDTQY
TRBV7-2	TRBJ2-1	ASSWPGLAGGYEQF
TRBV5-1	TRBJ1-2	ASSSTDYGYT
TRBV5-4	TRBJ2-5	ASSPRGGETQY
TRBV7-6	TRBJ1-3	ASSSFPVNSGNTIY
TRBV3-1	TRBJ2-3	ASSQRGGLPSDTQY
TRBV12-3/TRBV12-4	TRBJ2-4	ASGGGTKNIQY
TRBV5-1	TRBJ1-2	ASSLNRDGYT
TRBV7-9	TRBJ2-6	ASSRSGANVLT
TRBV6-1	TRBJ1-6	ASSELKDNSPLH
TRBV20-1	TRBJ1-3	SASRDRVSGNTIY